One sample yielded the 26 T cell receptor beta chains listed below, sequenced in a study of T cells after yellow fever vaccination. TCRdb redid the calling of the 5' RACE reads with MiXCR, one entry per CDR3 protein. This table holds roughly 340,000 distinct CDR3 sequences, 3% to 4.5% found once. Sequenced here: PBMCs, sampled 5 days after the yellow fever booster vaccination. The receptors were gathered from a man younger than 35 who received the YFV17D yellow fever vaccine.

CDR3 nucleotides: TGTGCCAGCAGCTCGCAGGGATCAAGCTCCTATGGCTACACCTTC. Amino acids: CASSSQGSSSYGYTF. The chain has TRBV12-3 or TRBV12-4 and TRBJ1-2; weak D call: TRBD1 (5 bases). V was cut by 6 bases and J by 4 bases, with 18 bases left in between. CDR3 length: 15 amino acids.

This clonotype was counted between two and nine times. The chain carries TRBV4-1 and TRBJ2-5; TRBD1 or TRBD2 may be the D gene (6 bases each). Between the trimmed V and J ends, which lost 1 base and 7 bases, there was a span of 13 bases. From germline, CDR1 is MGHRA and CDR2 YSYEKL. This CDR3 comprises 14 residues. This chain's CDR3 is CASSQAGGGRTQYF. The CDR3 DNA reads as TGCGCCAGCAGCCAAGCAGGAGGGGGTAGGACCCAGTACTTC.

This clonotype was seen a few times. V usage is TRBV24-1 and J usage is TRBJ2-1, with TRBD1 identical over 11 bases. The germline gives CDR1 KGHDR, CDR2 SFDVKD. J was trimmed by 6 bases and V by 5 bases; bases with no gene match: 14. The CDR3 runs 18 residues. The CDR3 DNA reads TGTGCCACCAGTGGTATACAGGGACAGGGGGAAGAATTCAATGAGCAGTTCTTC. Translation gives CATSGIQGQGEEFNEQFF.

The V gene is TRBV7-8, the J gene TRBJ1-4, with 7 bases matching TRBD1. The CDR3 is 14 amino acids. V gave up 5 bases and J gave up 6 bases; unmatched junction bases: 6. The germline V gene has CDR1 SGHVS and CDR2 FQNEAQ. Here the CDR3 DNA reads TGTGCCAGCAGCGTCAGGGGGGCAGATGAAAAACTGTTTTTT. This gives the protein CASSVRGADEKLFF.

This clonotype has a count of ten or more. The chain recombines TRBV7-9 with TRBJ1-2, with D perhaps matching TRBD1 (6 bases). With 1 base removed from V and 4 bases from J, the gap between germline ends came to 7 bases. The CDR3 consists of 13 residues. Germline CDR1 SEHNR, CDR2 FQNEAQ (reference sequence). CDR3 bases: TGTGCCAGCAGCTTAGGGACAGCCTATGGCTACACCTTC. Protein: CASSLGTAYGYTF.

The rearrangement links TRBV5-1 to TRBJ2-1; D gene unclear. In germline, CDR1 is SGHRS, CDR2 YFSETQ. The V and J ends lost 4 bases and 6 bases respectively, with 11 bases between them. This CDR3 has 13 residues. For the CDR3, the DNA is TGCGCCAGCAGCCGGCCGTTAGGCAATGAGCAGTTCTTC. Translated: CASSRPLGNEQFF.

This clonotype has a handful of counts. V is TRBV7-9 and J is TRBJ1-2, with 10 bases aligning to TRBD1. This CDR3 is built from 15 residues. V lost 5 bases and J lost 7; bases outside the gene matches: 10. The germline V gene has CDR1 SEHNR and CDR2 FQNEAQ (reference sequence). CDR3: CASSRGQGLSSGYTF. DNA of the CDR3: TGTGCCAGCAGCCGGGGACAGGGGCTTTCCTCTGGCTACACCTTC.

This clonotype was picked up many times. The V and J genes are TRBV7-9 and TRBJ1-1; tentative D call: TRBD1 (6 bases). The CDR3 sequence is 13 residues long. Trimming shortened V by 4 bases and J by 5 bases, and 11 bases separated the two germline ends. Germline CDR1 is SEHNR and CDR2 is FQNEAQ (reference sequence). In DNA, the CDR3 is TGTGCCAGCAGCTGGTTAGGGGGGACTGAAGCTTTCTTT. Its translation: CASSWLGGTEAFF.

This clonotype was detected many times. This chain connects TRBV5-5 to TRBJ1-2; D gene unclear. This CDR3 comprises 12 residues. The V end lost 3 bases, the J end lost 8 bases, and 11 bases lay between the germline ends. The germline gives CDR1 SGHKS, CDR2 YYEKEE (reference sequence). The chain's CDR3 is CASSYSERGYTF. In DNA, the CDR3 is TGTGCCAGCAGCTACTCCGAACGGGGCTACACCTTC. Supplemented by reference TRBV5-5 and TRBJ1-2, the full variable domain reads DAGVTQSPTHLIKTRGQQVTLRCSPISGHKSVSWYQQVLGQGPQFIFQYYEKEERGRGNFPDRFSARQFPNYSSELNVNALLLGDSALYLCASSYSERGYTFGSGTRLTVV.

This clonotype has ten or more counts. The chain links TRBV11-2 to TRBJ1-1, with D tentatively TRBD1 (5 bases). In germline, CDR1 is SGHAT, CDR2 FQNNGV. V was trimmed by 5 bases and J by 7 bases, leaving 17 bases between them. The CDR3 has 14 amino acids. The CDR3 loop is CASSRGRTMFEAFF. The CDR3 DNA is TGTGCCAGCAGCCGAGGGCGGACAATGTTTGAAGCTTTCTTT.

The sample holds many counts of this clonotype. The chain combines TRBV7-8 with TRBJ1-1; possible D gene TRBD1, 5 bases. CDR1 is SGHVS, CDR2 FQNEAQ, per germline. V was cut by 5 bases and J by 2 bases, with 18 bases left in between. The CDR3 has 16 amino acids. DNA of the CDR3: TGTGCCAGCAGCGCATGGGGACCGCCCGCCAACACTGAAGCTTTCTTT. Protein sequence: CASSAWGPPANTEAFF.

This rearrangement joins TRBV30 to TRBJ2-7; TRBD1 might be the D (5 bases). The V and J ends lost 0 bases and 2 bases respectively, with 11 bases between them. CDR1 GTSNPN and CDR2 SVGIG come from the germline V gene (reference sequence). This CDR3 spans 14 amino acids. The CDR3 here is CAWSVLRGTYEQYF. The CDR3 nucleotides are TGTGCCTGGAGTGTACTTAGGGGAACCTACGAGCAGTACTTC.

This clonotype came up many times. V and J are TRBV7-9 and TRBJ1-2, with TRBD1 as a possible D gene (5 bases). CDR3 length: 14 amino acids. Germline lookup yields CDR1 SEHNR and CDR2 FQNEAQ (reference sequence). V was cut by 5 bases and J by 6 bases, with 16 bases left in between. The CDR3 region is CASSKDQGNHGYTF. CDR3 DNA sequence: TGTGCCAGCAGCAAAGATCAGGGCAATCATGGCTACACCTTC.

In this sample, this clonotype turned up a few times. The chain joins TRBV4-1 to TRBJ2-1; D might be TRBD1 (5 bases). V gave up 0 bases and J gave up 10 bases, with 10 bases separating them. Germline CDR1 and CDR2: MGHRA and YSYEKL. The CDR3 spans 13 residues. CDR3 coding DNA: TGCGCCAGCAGCCAAGAATACAGGCGAGAGCAGTTCTTC. Residues: CASSQEYRREQFF.

This clonotype was found a few times. The chain combines TRBV5-4 with TRBJ2-3, with 9 bases aligning to TRBD2. V lost 5 bases to trimming and J lost 0 bases; unmatched junction nucleotides: 7. The CDR3 contains 16 residues. Germline CDR1 SGHNT, CDR2 YYREEE (reference sequence). CDR3 nucleotide sequence: TGTGCCAGCAGGGGCGGGGGGGCCGCTAGCACAGATACGCAGTATTTT. Its protein is CASRGGGAASTDTQYF.

The chain links TRBV10-3 to TRBJ2-7; D is possibly TRBD1 (5 bases). Looked up from germline, CDR1 is ENHRY and CDR2 is SYGVKD. V was shortened by 4 bases and J by 4 bases, with 17 bases between the two germline ends. CDR3 length: 15 amino acids. The CDR3 is CAISGTPPGIYEQYF. CDR3 nucleotide sequence: TGTGCCATCAGTGGAACCCCCCCAGGGATATACGAGCAGTACTTC.

Only a few counts were recorded for this clonotype. The rearrangement uses TRBV6-6 and TRBJ2-3; tentative D call: TRBD2 (5 bases). The germline V gene encodes CDR1 MNHNY and CDR2 SVGAGI (reference sequence). V dropped 6 bases and J dropped 2 bases, with 12 bases sitting between them. The CDR3 is 14 residues long. The CDR3 nucleotides read TGTGCCAGCAGAACGGGGTACAACACAGATACGCAGTATTTT. Residues: CASRTGYNTDTQYF.

There are many counts of this clonotype. The V call is TRBV20-1, the J call TRBJ2-1; D possibly corresponds to TRBD1 (6 bases). The CDR3 covers 13 residues. Germline V gives CDR1 DFQATT, CDR2 SNEGSKA (reference sequence). Deletions cut 4 bases from V and 0 bases from J, with 7 bases between. The CDR3 nucleotides read TGCAGTGCTACGGACAGCTCCTACAATGAGCAGTTCTTC. As protein: CSATDSSYNEQFF.

This clonotype was observed many times. This chain links TRBV3-1 with TRBJ2-4; possibly TRBD1 for D (5 bases). This CDR3 is built from 15 residues. Germline values: CDR1 LGHDT, CDR2 YNNKEL (reference sequence). Trimming stripped 3 bases from V and 2 bases from J, with 11 bases between. The CDR3 here is CASSHSGNSKNIQYF. DNA of the CDR3: TGTGCCAGCAGCCATTCAGGGAATTCCAAAAACATTCAGTACTTC.

This clonotype was seen at least ten times. The V call is TRBV4-3, the J call TRBJ1-1, with TRBD1 as a possible D gene (6 bases). Germline CDR1 and CDR2: LGHNA and YSLEER. The CDR3 is 13 residues long. The V end was cut by 0 bases, the J end by 11 bases, with 13 bases between. The CDR3 loop is CASSQDSRGAAFF. The CDR3 DNA sequence: TGCGCCAGCAGCCAAGACTCGCGGGGGGCCGCTTTCTTT.

This clonotype has only a few counts. The rearrangement uses TRBV24-1 and TRBJ2-7; D is unclear. Germline CDR1 is KGHDR and CDR2 is SFDVKD. CDR3 length equals 11 residues. V lost 3 bases to trimming and J lost 11 bases, with 10 bases between them. CDR3 bases: TGTGCCACCAGTGATCCTCCCGGAAAGTACGTC. Translating gives CATSDPPGKYV.

This clonotype occurred a few times. The chain joins TRBV6-1 to TRBJ2-7; D gene uncertain. V was cut by 3 bases and J by 0 bases, with 12 bases left in between. CDR1 is MNHNS and CDR2 is SASEGT in the germline V gene. The CDR3 has 15 residues. The DNA of the CDR3 is TGTGCCAGCAGTGACCCCCGTAGGGTCTCCTACGAGCAGTACGTC. Its translation is CASSDPRRVSYEQYV.

The J gene is TRBJ1-3, the V gene TRBV7-6; D remains unclear. In germline, CDR1 is SGHVS, CDR2 FNYEAQ. The V end was cut by 1 base, the J end by 0 bases, with 10 bases between. The CDR3 loop spans 16 amino acids. This chain's CDR3 is CASSLGAGRSGNTIYF. The CDR3 DNA sequence: TGTGCCAGCAGCTTAGGGGCGGGTCGCTCTGGAAACACCATATATTTT.

This clonotype was observed a handful of times. The chain's CDR3 is CASSRSLWGSGANVLTF. CDR3 DNA sequence: TGCGCCAGCAGCCGTTCGCTTTGGGGCTCTGGGGCCAACGTCCTGACTTTC. This chain uses TRBV4-3 with TRBJ2-6; the D is unclear. This CDR3 is 17 amino acids long. The germline V gene has CDR1 LGHNA and CDR2 YSLEER. V was cut by 4 bases and J by 0 bases, with 13 bases left in between.

This clonotype was detected only a few times. The chain couples TRBV21-1 to TRBJ1-1; the DNA was not used to check the table's D call, TRBD1. TRBV21-1 is shown as a pseudogene. The CDR3 contains 11 residues. In nucleotides, the CDR3 is TGTGCCAGCAGGGAACAGCCCTGGGCTTTCTTT. Protein sequence: CASREQPWAFF.

This clonotype was counted many times. The V gene is TRBV7-2, the J gene TRBJ2-3; D gene ambiguous. V lost 2 bases and J lost 2, with 8 bases in between. The V gene's germline CDR1 is SGHTA and CDR2 FQGNSA. The CDR3 runs 14 residues. The CDR3 DNA sequence: TGTGCCAGCAGCTTAAGCAGGACCACAGATACGCAGTATTTT. This gives the protein CASSLSRTTDTQYF.